One and the same sample provided the 2 T cell receptor beta chains below, sequenced in a study of cytomegalovirus exposure and HLA in healthy donors. Generated by immunoSEQ multiplex PCR, the TCRdb table keeps only in-frame clones and is missing some. The repertoire holds about 220,000 clones, with 80% to 90% as singletons. Material: PBMCs. The origin of the receptors is a woman between 18 and 29 years old in good health and CMV-seronegative.

The chain joins TRBV7-6 to TRBJ1-1; TRBD1 aligns across 8 bases. CDR1 is SGHVS and CDR2 is FNYEAQ in the germline V gene. The junction had 5 bases not matched to a gene; V was cut back by 5 bases and J by 0 bases. The CDR3 loop spans 15 amino acids. The CDR3 is CASSLSGGMNTEAFF. The CDR3 region has the DNA TGTGCCAGCAGCCTCTCAGGGGGCATGAACACTGAAGCTTTCTTT. The entire variable domain, with the rest obtained from reference TRBV7-6 and TRBJ1-1, is as follows: GAGVSQSPRYKVTKRGQDVALRCDPISGHVSLYWYRQALGQGPEFLTYFNYEAQQDKSGLPNDRFSAERPEGSISTLTIQRTEQRDSAMYRCASSLSGGMNTEAFFGQGTRLTVV.

J is TRBJ2-7 and V is TRBV7-9; D is possibly TRBD1 (6 bases). This CDR3 has 16 amino acids. V shed 6 bases and J shed 1 base, with 19 bases lying between them. The germline V gene has CDR1 SEHNR and CDR2 FQNEAQ (reference sequence). In nucleotides, the CDR3 is TGTGCCAGCAGTATCCCCCAGGGGAACCCTTCCTACGAGCAGTACTTC. As protein: CASSIPQGNPSYEQYF.